Following are 11 T cell receptor beta chains from one sample sequenced in a study of blood T cell repertoires in COVID-19 (dated by TCRdb to 2020 to 2021). Library preparation used the immunoSEQ multiplex PCR assay. TCRdb limited this immuneACCESS table to in-frame rearrangements with V and J called. A share of clones is missing; checked studies link under half to unresolved V genes, and the rest is unexplained. This sample gives more than 50,000 clones in total; about three quarters of them show up just once. 40% to 45% of the sample comes from the top ten. The sample taken for sequencing was peripheral blood. These receptors came from a man between 65 and 80 years old with active or convalescent COVID-19.

The chain employs TRBV28 and TRBJ1-1, with 9 positions matching TRBD1. This CDR3 spans 15 amino acids. Germline lookup yields CDR1 MDHEN and CDR2 SYDVKM. Trimming removed 5 bases from V and 1 base from J; junction bases left unmatched: 5. The CDR3 DNA reads as TGTGCCAGCAGTATTCCGGGACAGGGGAACACTGAAGCTTTCTTT. It is translated as CASSIPGQGNTEAFF.

The CDR3 protein is CASSPRTSGITDTQYF. The DNA of the CDR3 is TGCGCCAGCAGCCCTCGGACTAGCGGCATCACAGATACGCAGTATTTT. The chain couples TRBV5-1 to TRBJ2-3; TRBD2 matches at 10 bases. V lost 4 bases and J lost 2; bases outside the gene matches: 7. Germline CDR1 reads SGHRS; CDR2 reads YFSETQ. CDR3 length: 16 residues.

This sequence joins TRBV19 and TRBJ1-4; possible D gene TRBD1, 5 bases. Germline loops: CDR1 LNHDA, CDR2 SQIVND (reference sequence). This CDR3 comprises 14 residues. Trimming cost V 5 bases and J 6 bases, with 13 bases left between them. The CDR3 protein is CASSWDGGDEKLFF. As DNA, the CDR3 is TGTGCCAGTAGTTGGGACGGGGGAGATGAAAAACTGTTTTTT.

The chain is built from TRBV7-3 and TRBJ2-3; D not certain. Germline V gene lookup returns CDR1 SGHTA and CDR2 FQGTGA. The CDR3 totals 15 residues. Trimming took 4 bases from V and 6 from J, leaving 17 bases between them. CDR3 region: CASSSSPNLRDTQYF. The CDR3 nucleotides read TGTGCCAGCAGCTCTAGTCCTAACTTAAGGGATACGCAGTATTTT.

This clone was seen a few times. DNA for the CDR3: TGTGCCAGCAGCCTGGGGACAGGGTACACAGATACGCAGTATTTT. It yields the protein CASSLGTGYTDTQYF. This rearrangement joins TRBV3-1 (or the pseudogene TRBV3-2) to TRBJ2-3, with 9 bases that match TRBD1. The CDR3 has 15 amino acids. The germline V gene has CDR1 LGHDT and CDR2 YNNKEL (reference sequence). J lost 2 bases, V lost 4 bases, and 4 bases had no gene match.

This rearrangement joins TRBV7-9 to TRBJ1-1, with a possible D match to TRBD1 (5 bases). The CDR3 runs to 13 residues. Germline loops: CDR1 SEHNR, CDR2 FQNEAQ (reference sequence). Trimming shortened V by 5 bases and J by 1 base, and 8 bases separated the two germline ends. CDR3: CASSPGQNTEAFF. The CDR3 DNA sequence: TGTGCCAGCAGCCCTGGACAGAACACTGAAGCTTTCTTT.

The genes are TRBV4-1 and TRBJ1-2, with 7 bases matching TRBD1. With 2 bases clipped from V and 8 bases from J, the junction kept 8 bases outside the gene matches. The CDR3 length is 14 residues. In germline, CDR1 is MGHRA, CDR2 YSYEKL. The CDR3 region has the DNA TGCGCCAGCAGCCAACGCGGGACAGTTGCCGGCTACACCTTC. Its translation: CASSQRGTVAGYTF.

This chain uses TRBV7-6 with TRBJ2-1, with D tentatively TRBD1 (5 bases). The ends were cut back, 6 bases at V and 9 bases at J, with 15 bases in the middle. Germline V gene lookup returns CDR1 SGHVS and CDR2 FNYEAQ. This CDR3 region has 13 residues. CDR3 bases: TGTGCCAGCAGTCGTACGGGCCAGGGTGAGCAGTTCTTC. Translation: CASSRTGQGEQFF.

The V and J genes are TRBV7-6 and TRBJ2-7; TRBD1 matches 9 bases. Germline V gives CDR1 SGHVS, CDR2 FNYEAQ. CDR3 length: 14 amino acids. Germline trimming cut 5 bases from V and 5 bases from J; bases unmatched to any gene: 7. The CDR3 coding sequence is TGTGCCAGCAGCACCGGGACAGGGAACGACGAGCAGTACTTC. Its translation is CASSTGTGNDEQYF.

The CDR3 loop is CASSSDKGQLGTYEQYF. The CDR3 DNA reads as TGTGCCAGCAGCTCAGATAAGGGACAGCTAGGAACCTACGAGCAGTACTTC. The V and J genes are TRBV5-6 and TRBJ2-7, with 7 positions matching TRBD1. This CDR3 is built from 17 residues. Germline CDR1 and CDR2: SGHDT and YYEEEE. With 3 bases clipped from V and 2 bases from J, the junction kept 14 bases outside the gene matches.

This clone was seen only a few times. This chain connects TRBV6-2 or TRBV6-3 to TRBJ2-7; 7 bases line up with TRBD2. In germline, CDR1 is MNHEY, CDR2 SVGEGT. The CDR3 has 14 residues. V shed 6 bases, J shed 2 bases, and the junction held 7 bases outside the gene matches. CDR3 sequence: CASSTPSGTYEQYF. Here the CDR3 DNA reads TGTGCCAGCAGCACCCCTAGCGGTACCTACGAGCAGTACTTC.